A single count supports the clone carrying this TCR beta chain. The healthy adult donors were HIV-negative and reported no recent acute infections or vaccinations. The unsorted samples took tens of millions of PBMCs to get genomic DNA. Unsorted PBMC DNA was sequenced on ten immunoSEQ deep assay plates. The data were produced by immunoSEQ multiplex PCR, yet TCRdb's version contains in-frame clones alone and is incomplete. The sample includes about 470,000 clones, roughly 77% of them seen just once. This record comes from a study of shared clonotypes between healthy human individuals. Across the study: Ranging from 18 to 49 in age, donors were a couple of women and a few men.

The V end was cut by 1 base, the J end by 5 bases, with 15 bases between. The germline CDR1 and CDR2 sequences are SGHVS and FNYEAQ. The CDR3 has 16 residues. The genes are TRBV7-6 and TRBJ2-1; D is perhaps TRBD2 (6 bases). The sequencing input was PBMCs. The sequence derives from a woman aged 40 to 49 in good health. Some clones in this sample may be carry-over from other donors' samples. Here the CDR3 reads CASSLDGRGSHNEQFF. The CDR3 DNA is TGTGCCAGCAGCTTAGACGGACGGGGGTCGCACAATGAGCAGTTCTTC.